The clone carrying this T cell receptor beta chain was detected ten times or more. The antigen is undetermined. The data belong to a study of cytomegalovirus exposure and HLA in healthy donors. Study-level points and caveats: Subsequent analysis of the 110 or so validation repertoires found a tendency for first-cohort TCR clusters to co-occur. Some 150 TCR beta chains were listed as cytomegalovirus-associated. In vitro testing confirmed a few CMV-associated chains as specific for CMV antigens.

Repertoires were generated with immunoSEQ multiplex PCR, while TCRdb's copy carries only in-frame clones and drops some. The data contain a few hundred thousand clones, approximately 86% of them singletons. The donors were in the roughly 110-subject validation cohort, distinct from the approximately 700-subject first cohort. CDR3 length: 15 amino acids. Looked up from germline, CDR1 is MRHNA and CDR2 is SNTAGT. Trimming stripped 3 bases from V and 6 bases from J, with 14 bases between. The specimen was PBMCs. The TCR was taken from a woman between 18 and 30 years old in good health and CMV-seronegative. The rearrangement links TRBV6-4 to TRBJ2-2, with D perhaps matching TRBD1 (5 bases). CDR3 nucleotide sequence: TGTGCCAGCAGTGAAGGGGCAGCAATCTCCGGGGAGCTGTTTTTT. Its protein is CASSEGAAISGELFF.